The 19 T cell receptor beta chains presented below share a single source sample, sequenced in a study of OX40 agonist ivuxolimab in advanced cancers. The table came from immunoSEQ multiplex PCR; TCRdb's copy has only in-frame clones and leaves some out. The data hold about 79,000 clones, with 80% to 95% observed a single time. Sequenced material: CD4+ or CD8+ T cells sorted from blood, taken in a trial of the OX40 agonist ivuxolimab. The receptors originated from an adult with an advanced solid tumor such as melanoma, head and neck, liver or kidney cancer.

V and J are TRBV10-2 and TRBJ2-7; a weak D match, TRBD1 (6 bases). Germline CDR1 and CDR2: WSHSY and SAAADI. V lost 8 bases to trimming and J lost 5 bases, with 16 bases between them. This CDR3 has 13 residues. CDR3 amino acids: CASGDDRFDEQYF. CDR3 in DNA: TGCGCCAGCGGAGACGACAGGTTCGACGAGCAGTACTTC.

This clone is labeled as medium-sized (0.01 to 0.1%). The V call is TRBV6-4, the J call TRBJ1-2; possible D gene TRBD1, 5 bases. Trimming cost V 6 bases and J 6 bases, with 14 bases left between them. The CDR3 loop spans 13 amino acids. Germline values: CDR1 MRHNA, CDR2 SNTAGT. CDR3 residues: CASSGGEANGYTF. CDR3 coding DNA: TGTGCCAGCAGCGGAGGGGAGGCGAATGGCTACACCTTC.

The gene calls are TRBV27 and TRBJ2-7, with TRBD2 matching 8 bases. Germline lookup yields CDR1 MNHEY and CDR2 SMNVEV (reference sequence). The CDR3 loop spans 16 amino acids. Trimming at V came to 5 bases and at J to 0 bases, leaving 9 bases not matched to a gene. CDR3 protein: CASSPSGGESSYEQYF. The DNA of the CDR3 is TGTGCCAGCAGTCCAAGCGGGGGCGAGAGCTCCTACGAGCAGTACTTC.

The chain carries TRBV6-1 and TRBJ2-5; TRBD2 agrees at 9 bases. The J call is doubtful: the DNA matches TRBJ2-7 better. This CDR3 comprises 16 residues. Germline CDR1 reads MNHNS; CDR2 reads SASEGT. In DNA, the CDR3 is TGTGCCAGCAGTGAATGGCGGGGGGGCGGCTCCTACGAGCAGTACTTC. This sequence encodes CASSEWRGGGSYEQYF.

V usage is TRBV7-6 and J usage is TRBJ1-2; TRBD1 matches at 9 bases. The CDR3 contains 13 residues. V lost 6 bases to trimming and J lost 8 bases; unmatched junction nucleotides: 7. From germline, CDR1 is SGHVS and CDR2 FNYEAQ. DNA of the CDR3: TGTGCCAGCAGTCCGGGACAGGGTGACGGCTACACCTTC. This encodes CASSPGQGDGYTF.

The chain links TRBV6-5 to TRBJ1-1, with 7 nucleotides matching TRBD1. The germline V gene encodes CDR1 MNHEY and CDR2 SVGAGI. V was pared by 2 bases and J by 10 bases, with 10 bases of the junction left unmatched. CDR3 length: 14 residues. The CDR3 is CASSYVTGSDGAFF. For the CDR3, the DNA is TGTGCCAGCAGTTACGTGACAGGGAGTGATGGAGCTTTCTTT.

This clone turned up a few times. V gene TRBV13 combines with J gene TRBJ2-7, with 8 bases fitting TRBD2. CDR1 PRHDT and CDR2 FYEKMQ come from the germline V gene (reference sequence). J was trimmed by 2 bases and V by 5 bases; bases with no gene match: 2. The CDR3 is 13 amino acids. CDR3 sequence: CASSQGLAYEQYF. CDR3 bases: TGTGCCAGCAGCCAGGGACTAGCCTACGAGCAGTACTTC.

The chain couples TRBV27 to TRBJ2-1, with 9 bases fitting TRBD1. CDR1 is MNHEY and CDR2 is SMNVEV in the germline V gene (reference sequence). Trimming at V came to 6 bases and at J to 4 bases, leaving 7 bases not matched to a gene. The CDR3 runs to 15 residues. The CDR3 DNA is TGTGCCAGCAGCCCCGGACAGGGGACTTACAATGAGCAGTTCTTC. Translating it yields CASSPGQGTYNEQFF.

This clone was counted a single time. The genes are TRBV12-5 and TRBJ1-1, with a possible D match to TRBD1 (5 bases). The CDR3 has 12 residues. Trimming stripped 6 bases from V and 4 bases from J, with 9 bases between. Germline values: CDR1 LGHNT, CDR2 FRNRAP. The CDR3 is CASGWDPTEAFF. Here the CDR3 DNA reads TGTGCTAGTGGCTGGGACCCCACTGAAGCTTTCTTT.

The CDR3 DNA follows: TGCAGTGCTAGATCGGACAATGAGCAGTTCTTC. This encodes CSARSDNEQFF. The chain has TRBV20-1 and TRBJ2-1; D is ambiguous. Trimming cost V 2 bases and J 5 bases, with 4 bases left between them. Germline V gene data show CDR1 as DFQATT and CDR2 as SNEGSKA (reference sequence). There are 11 residues in the CDR3.

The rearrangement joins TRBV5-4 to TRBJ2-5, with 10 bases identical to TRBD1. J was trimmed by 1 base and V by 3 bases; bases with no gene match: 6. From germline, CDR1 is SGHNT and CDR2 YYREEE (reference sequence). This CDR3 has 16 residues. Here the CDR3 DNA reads TGTGCCAGCAGCTCACCTTGGGACAGGGGCCAAGAGACCCAGTACTTC. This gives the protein CASSSPWDRGQETQYF.

DNA of the CDR3: TGTGCCAGCAGCTCGGACGGTGCAACTAATGAAAAACTGTTTTTT. Its protein is CASSSDGATNEKLFF. This chain links TRBV5-8 with TRBJ1-4; D is uncertain. CDR1 and CDR2 from the germline V gene are SGHTS and YDEGEE. The CDR3 totals 15 residues. Trimming removed 3 bases at V and 0 bases at J, with 9 bases between.

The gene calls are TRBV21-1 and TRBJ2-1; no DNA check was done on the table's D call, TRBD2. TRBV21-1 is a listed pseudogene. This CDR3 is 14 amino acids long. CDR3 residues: CASSPEGGGNEQFF. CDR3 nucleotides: TGTGCCAGCAGTCCAGAGGGAGGGGGCAATGAGCAGTTCTTC.

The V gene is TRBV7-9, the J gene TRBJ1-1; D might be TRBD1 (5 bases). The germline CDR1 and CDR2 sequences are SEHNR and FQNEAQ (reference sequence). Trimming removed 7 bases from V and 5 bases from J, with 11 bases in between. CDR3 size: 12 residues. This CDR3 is CASTLGGTEAFF. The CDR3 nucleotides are TGTGCCAGCACCCTTGGGGGGACTGAAGCTTTCTTT.

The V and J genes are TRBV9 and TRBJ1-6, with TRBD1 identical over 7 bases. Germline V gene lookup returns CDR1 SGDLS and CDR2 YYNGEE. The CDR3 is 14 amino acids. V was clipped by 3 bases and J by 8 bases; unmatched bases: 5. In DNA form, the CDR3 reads TGTGCCAGCAGCGCGACAGGGAGTGATTCACCCCTCCACTTT. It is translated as CASSATGSDSPLHF.

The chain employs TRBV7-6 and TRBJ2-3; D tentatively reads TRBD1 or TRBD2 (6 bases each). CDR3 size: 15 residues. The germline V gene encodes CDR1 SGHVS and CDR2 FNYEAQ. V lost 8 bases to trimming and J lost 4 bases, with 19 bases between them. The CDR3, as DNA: TGTGCCAGCGGGGGCCTGGGGGGTTTATCAGATACGCAGTATTTT. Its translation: CASGGLGGLSDTQYF.

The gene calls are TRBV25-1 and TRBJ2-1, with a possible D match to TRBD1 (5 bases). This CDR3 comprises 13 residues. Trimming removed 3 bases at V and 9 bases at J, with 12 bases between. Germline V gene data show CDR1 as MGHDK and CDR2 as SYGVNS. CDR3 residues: CASSDNDSIEQFF. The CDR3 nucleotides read TGTGCCAGCAGTGACAATGACAGTATTGAGCAGTTCTTC.

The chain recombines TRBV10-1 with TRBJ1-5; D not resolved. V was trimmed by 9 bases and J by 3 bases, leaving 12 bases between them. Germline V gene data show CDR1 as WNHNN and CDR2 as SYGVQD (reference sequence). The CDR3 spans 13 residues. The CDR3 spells CARGCEPNQPQHF. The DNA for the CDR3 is TGCGCCAGGGGTTGCGAGCCCAATCAGCCCCAGCATTTT.

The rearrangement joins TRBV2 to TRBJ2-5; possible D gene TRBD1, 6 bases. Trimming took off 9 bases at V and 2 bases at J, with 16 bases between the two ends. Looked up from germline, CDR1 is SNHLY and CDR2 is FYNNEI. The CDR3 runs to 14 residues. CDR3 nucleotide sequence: TGTGCCAGTACGAACACAGGGATACAAGAGACCCAGTACTTC. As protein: CASTNTGIQETQYF. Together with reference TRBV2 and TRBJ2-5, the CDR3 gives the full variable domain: EPEVTQTPSHQVTQMGQEVILRCVPISNHLYFYWYRQILGQKVEFLVSFYNNEISEKSEIFDDQFSVERPDGSNFTLKIRSTKLEDSAMYFCASTNTGIQETQYFGPGTRLLVL.